The TCR beta chain under discussion was sequenced for a study of cytomegalovirus exposure and HLA in healthy donors. Broader study findings: In a later analysis, parvovirus B19, influenza, CMV and Epstein-Barr virus appeared linked to several top co-occurrence clusters. HLA allele associations emerged for some 16,000 TCR beta sequences in a later analysis, at 0.05 false discovery rate.

J gave up 0 bases and V 3 bases, and 10 bases lay outside the gene matches. CDR1 and CDR2 from the germline V gene are SEHNR and FQNEAQ (reference sequence). This CDR3 comprises 17 residues. Nominally healthy donors were sampled, though unrecorded immune exposures were likely. The primer mix had 60 Vbeta and 13 Jbeta primers. The repertoire was sequenced with immunoSEQ multiplex PCR; TCRdb's copy has only in-frame clones and lacks some. Of some 180,000 clones in the sample, more than 75% were seen once. As concerns this clone: Its antigen is as yet unknown.

The sequenced sample was PBMCs. The chain is built from TRBV7-9 and TRBJ1-1; 7 positions match TRBD1. The clonotype was recovered from a woman aged 25 to 39 in good health and CMV-seropositive. CDR3 loop: CASSFPLRGKMNTEAFF. CDR3 nucleotide sequence: TGTGCCAGCAGCTTCCCCCTCAGGGGGAAAATGAACACTGAAGCTTTCTTT.